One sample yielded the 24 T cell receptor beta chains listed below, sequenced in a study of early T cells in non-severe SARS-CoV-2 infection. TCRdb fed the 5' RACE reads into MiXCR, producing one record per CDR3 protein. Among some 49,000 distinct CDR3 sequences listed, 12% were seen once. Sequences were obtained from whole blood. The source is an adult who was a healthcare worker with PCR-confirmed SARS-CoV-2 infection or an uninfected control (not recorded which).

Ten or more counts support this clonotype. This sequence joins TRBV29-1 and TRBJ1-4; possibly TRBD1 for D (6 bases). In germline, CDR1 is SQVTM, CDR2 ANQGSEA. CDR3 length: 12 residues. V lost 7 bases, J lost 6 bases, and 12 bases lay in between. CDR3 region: CSGRGAYEKLFF. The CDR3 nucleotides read TGCAGCGGGCGGGGGGCCTATGAAAAACTGTTTTTT.

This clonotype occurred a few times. The CDR3: CASSPRAGAGDTEAFF. For the CDR3, the DNA is TGTGCCAGCTCACCACGGGCAGGGGCGGGCGACACTGAAGCTTTCTTT. The chain couples TRBV18 to TRBJ1-1; possibly TRBD1 for D (6 bases). The CDR3 spans 16 residues. V dropped 1 base and J dropped 3 bases, with 15 bases sitting between them. Looked up from germline, CDR1 is KGHSH and CDR2 is LQKENI.

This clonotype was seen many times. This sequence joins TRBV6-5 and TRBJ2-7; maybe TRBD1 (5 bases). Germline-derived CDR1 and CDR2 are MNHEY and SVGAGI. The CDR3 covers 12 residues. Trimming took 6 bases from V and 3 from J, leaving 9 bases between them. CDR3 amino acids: CASRSQGYEQYF. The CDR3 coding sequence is TGTGCCAGCAGGTCTCAGGGCTACGAGCAGTACTTC.

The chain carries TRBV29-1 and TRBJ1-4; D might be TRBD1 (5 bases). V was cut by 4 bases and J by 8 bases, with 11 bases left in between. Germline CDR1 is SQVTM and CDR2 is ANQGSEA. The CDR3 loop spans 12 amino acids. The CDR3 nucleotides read TGCAGCGTTGGACAACCAGGGGAAAAACTGTTTTTT. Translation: CSVGQPGEKLFF.

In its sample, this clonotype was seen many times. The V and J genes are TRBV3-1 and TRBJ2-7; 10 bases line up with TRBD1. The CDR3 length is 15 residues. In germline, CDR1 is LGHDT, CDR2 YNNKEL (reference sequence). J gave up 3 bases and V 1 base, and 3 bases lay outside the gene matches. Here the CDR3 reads CASSQVWTGGYEQYF. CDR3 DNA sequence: TGTGCCAGCAGCCAAGTTTGGACAGGGGGCTACGAGCAGTACTTC.

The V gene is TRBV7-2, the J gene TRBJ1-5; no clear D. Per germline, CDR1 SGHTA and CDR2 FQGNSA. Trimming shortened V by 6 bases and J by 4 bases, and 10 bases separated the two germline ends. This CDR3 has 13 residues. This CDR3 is CASSDQRNQPQHF. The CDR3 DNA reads TGTGCCAGCAGTGATCAGAGGAATCAGCCCCAGCATTTT.

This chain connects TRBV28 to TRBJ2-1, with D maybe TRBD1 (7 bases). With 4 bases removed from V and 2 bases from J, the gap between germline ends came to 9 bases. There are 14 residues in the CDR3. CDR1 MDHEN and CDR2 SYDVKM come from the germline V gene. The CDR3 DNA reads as TGTGCCAGCAGTTCCAGGGGGGCCTACAATGAGCAGTTCTTC. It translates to CASSSRGAYNEQFF.

The CDR3, as DNA: TGTGCCAGCATTTCCCCAGCTCCGACCTACGAGCAGTACTTC. This translates into CASISPAPTYEQYF. V gene TRBV28 combines with J gene TRBJ2-7; D gene uncertain. CDR3 length equals 14 residues. V gave up 7 bases and J gave up 2 bases, with 15 bases separating them. The germline gives CDR1 MDHEN, CDR2 SYDVKM.

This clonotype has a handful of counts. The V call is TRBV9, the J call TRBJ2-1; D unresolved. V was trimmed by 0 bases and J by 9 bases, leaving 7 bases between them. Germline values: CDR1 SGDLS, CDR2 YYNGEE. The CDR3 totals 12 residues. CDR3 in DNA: TGTGCCAGCAGCGTAGGTGGTCTTGAGCAGTTCTTC. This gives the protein CASSVGGLEQFF. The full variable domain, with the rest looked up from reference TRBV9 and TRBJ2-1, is DSGVTQTPKHLITATGQRVTLRCSPRSGDLSVYWYQQSLDQGLQFLIQYYNGEERAKGNILERFSAQQFPDLHSELNLSSLELGDSALYFCASSVGGLEQFFGPGTRLTVL.

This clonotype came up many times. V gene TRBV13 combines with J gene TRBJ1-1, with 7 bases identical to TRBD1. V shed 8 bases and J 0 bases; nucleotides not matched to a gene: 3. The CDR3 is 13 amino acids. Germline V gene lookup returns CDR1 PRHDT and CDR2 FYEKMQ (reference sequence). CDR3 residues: CASATGMNTEAFF. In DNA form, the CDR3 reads TGTGCCAGCGCGACAGGGATGAACACTGAAGCTTTCTTT.

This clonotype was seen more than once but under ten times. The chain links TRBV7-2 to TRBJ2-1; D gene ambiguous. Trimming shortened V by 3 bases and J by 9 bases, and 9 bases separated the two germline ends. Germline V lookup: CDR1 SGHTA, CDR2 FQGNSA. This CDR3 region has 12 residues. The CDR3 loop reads CASSFSEIEQFF. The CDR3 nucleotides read TGTGCCAGCAGCTTCTCAGAGATTGAGCAGTTCTTC.

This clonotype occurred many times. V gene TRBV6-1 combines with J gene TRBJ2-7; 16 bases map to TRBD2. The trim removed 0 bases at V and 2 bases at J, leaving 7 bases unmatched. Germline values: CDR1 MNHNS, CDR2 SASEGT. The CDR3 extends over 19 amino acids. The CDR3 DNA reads TGTGCCAGCAGTGAAGCGCTTCGGGGGACTAGCGGGAGGGCCTACGAGCAGTACTTC. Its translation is CASSEALRGTSGRAYEQYF.

This CDR3 reads CASSFLYGTGGKEQYF. The CDR3 DNA sequence: TGTGCCAGCAGCTTCCTCTACGGGACAGGGGGCAAGGAGCAGTACTTC. The chain carries TRBV7-9 and TRBJ2-7, with TRBD1 identical over 12 bases. This CDR3 contains 16 residues. CDR1 and CDR2 (germline): SEHNR, FQNEAQ (reference sequence). With V trimmed by 3 bases and J by 7 bases, 10 bases remained unmatched.

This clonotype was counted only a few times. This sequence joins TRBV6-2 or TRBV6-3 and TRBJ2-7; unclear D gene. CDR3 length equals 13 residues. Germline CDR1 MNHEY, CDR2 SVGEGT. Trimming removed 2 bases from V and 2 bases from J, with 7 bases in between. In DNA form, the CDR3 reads TGTGCCAGCAGTTACGTCGGCGCCTACGAGCAGTACTTC. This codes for CASSYVGAYEQYF.

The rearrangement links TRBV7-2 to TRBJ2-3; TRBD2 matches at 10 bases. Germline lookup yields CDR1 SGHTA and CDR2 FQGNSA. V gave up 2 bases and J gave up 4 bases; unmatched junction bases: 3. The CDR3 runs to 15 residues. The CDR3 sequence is CASSLRLAGADTQYF. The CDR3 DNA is TGTGCCAGCAGCTTAAGGCTAGCGGGAGCAGATACGCAGTATTTT.

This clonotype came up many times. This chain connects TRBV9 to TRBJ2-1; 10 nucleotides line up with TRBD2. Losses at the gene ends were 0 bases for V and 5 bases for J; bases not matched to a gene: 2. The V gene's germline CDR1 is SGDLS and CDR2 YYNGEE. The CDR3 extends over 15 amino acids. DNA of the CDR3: TGTGCCAGCAGCGTAGGGCTAGCGGGGGACAATGAGCAGTTCTTC. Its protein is CASSVGLAGDNEQFF.

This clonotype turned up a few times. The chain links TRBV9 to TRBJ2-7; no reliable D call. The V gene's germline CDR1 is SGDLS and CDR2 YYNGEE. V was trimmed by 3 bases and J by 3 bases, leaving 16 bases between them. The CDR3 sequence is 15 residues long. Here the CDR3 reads CASSAGRAALYEQYF. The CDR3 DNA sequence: TGTGCCAGCAGCGCGGGCCGGGCGGCTCTCTACGAGCAGTACTTC.

For the CDR3, the DNA is TGTGCCAGTAGTCTCTGGTCGGGGAACGAGCAGTACTTC. Its translation is CASSLWSGNEQYF. V is TRBV19 and J is TRBJ2-7; tentatively, D is TRBD2 (5 bases). This CDR3 contains 13 residues. Between the trimmed V and J ends, which lost 5 bases and 5 bases, there was a span of 13 bases. CDR1 is LNHDA and CDR2 is SQIVND in the germline V gene (reference sequence).

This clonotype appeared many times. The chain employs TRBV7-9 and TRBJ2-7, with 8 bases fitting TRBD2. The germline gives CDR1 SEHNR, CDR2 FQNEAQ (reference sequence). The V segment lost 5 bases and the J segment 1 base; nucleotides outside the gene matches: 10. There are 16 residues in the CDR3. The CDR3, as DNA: TGTGCCAGCAGCGGACTGGGAAGCGGGGGTTCCTACGAGCAGTACTTC. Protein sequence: CASSGLGSGGSYEQYF. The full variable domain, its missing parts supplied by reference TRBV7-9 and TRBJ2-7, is DTGVSQNPRHKITKRGQNVTFRCDPISEHNRLYWYRQTLGQGPEFLTYFQNEAQLEKSRLLSDRFSAERPKGSFSTLEIQRTEQGDSAMYLCASSGLGSGGSYEQYFGPGTRLTVT.

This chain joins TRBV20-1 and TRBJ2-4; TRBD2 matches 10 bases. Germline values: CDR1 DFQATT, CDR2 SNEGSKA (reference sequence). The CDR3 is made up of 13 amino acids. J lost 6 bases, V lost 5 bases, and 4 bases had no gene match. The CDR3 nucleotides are TGCAGTGCTCAGCGGGGGGGTGCAAACATTCAGTACTTC. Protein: CSAQRGGANIQYF.

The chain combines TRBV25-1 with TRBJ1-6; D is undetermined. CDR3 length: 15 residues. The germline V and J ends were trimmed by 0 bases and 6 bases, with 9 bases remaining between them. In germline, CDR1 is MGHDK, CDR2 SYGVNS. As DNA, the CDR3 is TGTGCCAGCAGTGAATATCGAGGGTTTAATTCACCCCTCCACTTT. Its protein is CASSEYRGFNSPLHF.

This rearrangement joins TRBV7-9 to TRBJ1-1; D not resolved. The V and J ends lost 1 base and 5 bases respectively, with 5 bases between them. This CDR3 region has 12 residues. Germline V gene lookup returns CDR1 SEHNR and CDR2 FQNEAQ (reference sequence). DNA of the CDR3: TGTGCCAGCAGCTTAGGTTTTACTGAAGCTTTCTTT. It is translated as CASSLGFTEAFF.

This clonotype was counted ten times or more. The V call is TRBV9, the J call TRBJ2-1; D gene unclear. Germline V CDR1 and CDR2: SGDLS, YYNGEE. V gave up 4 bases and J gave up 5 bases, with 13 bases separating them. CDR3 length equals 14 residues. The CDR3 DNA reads TGTGCCAGCAGCCCGAGACTGGCGAACAATGAGCAGTTCTTC. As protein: CASSPRLANNEQFF.

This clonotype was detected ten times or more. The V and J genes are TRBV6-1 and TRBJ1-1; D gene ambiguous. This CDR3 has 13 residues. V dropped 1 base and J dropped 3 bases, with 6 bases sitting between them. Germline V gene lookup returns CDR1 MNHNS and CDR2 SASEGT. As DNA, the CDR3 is TGTGCCAGCAGTGAAGGCGCATACACTGAAGCTTTCTTT. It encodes CASSEGAYTEAFF.